Listed here are 23 T cell receptor beta chains from one sample, sequenced in a study of shared clonotypes between healthy human individuals. Assay: immunoSEQ multiplex PCR; the TCRdb copy retains only in-frame clones and omits some. The sample contains approximately 87,000 clones, about 61% of which appear only once. The sequenced material came from memory CD8+ T cells sorted from blood. Noted subset: CD45RO+ cells pooled with CCR7-negative TemRA cells. These receptors were taken from a man younger than 45 in good health.

The CDR3 coding sequence is TGCGCCAGCAGCTCAACGACGAGCTCCTACAATGAGCAGTTCTTC. This encodes CASSSTTSSYNEQFF. The chain has TRBV5-1 and TRBJ2-1; D gene unclear. Between the trimmed V and J ends, which lost 3 bases and 0 bases, there was a span of 10 bases. Per germline, CDR1 SGHRS and CDR2 YFSETQ. The CDR3 loop spans 15 amino acids.

Only one count was recorded for this clone. The V gene is TRBV7-3, the J gene TRBJ2-3; D gene unclear. This CDR3 spans 16 amino acids. Per germline, CDR1 SGHTA and CDR2 FQGTGA. Trimming cost V 5 bases and J 0 bases, with 15 bases left between them. The CDR3 sequence: CASSRQHVTSTDTQYF. CDR3 DNA: TGTGCCAGCAGCCGACAACATGTAACCAGCACAGATACGCAGTATTTT.

The CDR3 loop reads CAISESTATYNEQFF. CDR3 in DNA: TGTGCCATCAGTGAGTCTACGGCAACCTACAATGAGCAGTTCTTC. The genes are TRBV10-3 and TRBJ2-1; D gene unclear. The ends were cut back, 0 bases at V and 2 bases at J, with 8 bases in the middle. Germline loops: CDR1 ENHRY, CDR2 SYGVKD. The CDR3 extends over 15 amino acids.

The CDR3: CASISGTENTGELFF. The DNA of the CDR3 is TGTGCCAGCATCTCCGGGACAGAGAACACCGGGGAGCTGTTTTTT. The chain combines TRBV25-1 with TRBJ2-2, with 7 bases lining up with TRBD1. Losses at the gene ends were 7 bases for V and 1 base for J; bases not matched to a gene: 6. Germline values: CDR1 MGHDK, CDR2 SYGVNS. The CDR3 sequence is 15 residues long.

This clone appeared a single time. This sequence joins TRBV5-8 and TRBJ2-2; TRBD2 aligns across 7 bases. V dropped 6 bases and J dropped 5; count of bases not matched to a gene: 10. CDR1 and CDR2 from the germline V gene are SGHTS and YDEGEE. This CDR3 has 15 residues. CDR3 nucleotide sequence: TGTGCCAGCACCCAAGAGGGAGGGCGGACCGGGGAGCTGTTTTTT. Encoded protein: CASTQEGGRTGELFF.

There are a few counts of this clone. The CDR3 sequence: CASSYDVGSYEQYF. CDR3 coding DNA: TGTGCCAGCAGTTACGATGTTGGCTCCTACGAGCAGTACTTC. The J gene is TRBJ2-7, the V gene TRBV6-5; D call uncertain. Trimming shortened V by 2 bases and J by 0 bases, and 8 bases separated the two germline ends. This CDR3 is 14 amino acids long. The germline gives CDR1 MNHEY, CDR2 SVGAGI.

CDR3 amino acids: CASSSAGTEGYEQYF. CDR3 bases: TGTGCCAGCAGCTCAGCCGGGACAGAAGGGTACGAGCAGTACTTC. The V gene is TRBV7-9, the J gene TRBJ2-7, with TRBD1 identical over 7 bases. Trimming removed 4 bases from V and 4 bases from J; junction bases left unmatched: 10. Looked up from germline, CDR1 is SEHNR and CDR2 is FQNEAQ (reference sequence). The CDR3 contains 15 residues.

The V gene is TRBV7-8, the J gene TRBJ2-1; 8 nucleotides match TRBD2. With V trimmed by 1 base and J by 4 bases, 3 bases remained unmatched. The CDR3 extends over 15 amino acids. Germline assignment: CDR1 SGHVS and CDR2 FQNEAQ. The CDR3 loop is CASSLGPSGYNEQFF. The DNA for the CDR3 is TGTGCCAGCAGCTTAGGGCCTAGCGGGTACAATGAGCAGTTCTTC.

Many counts were recorded for this clone. Additional DNA sequences in this sample encode the identical CDR3. V and J are TRBV28 and TRBJ2-7; D call uncertain. The V gene lost 8 bases and the J gene lost 4 bases, with 9 bases spanning the gap. This CDR3 has 11 residues. Looked up from germline, CDR1 is MDHEN and CDR2 is SYDVKM. This CDR3 reads CASATDYEQYF. The CDR3 DNA reads TGTGCCAGCGCCACCGATTACGAGCAGTACTTC.

The chain has TRBV11-2 and TRBJ2-7, with D possibly matching TRBD1 (5 bases). The CDR3 totals 15 residues. V was pared by 5 bases and J by 0 bases, with 14 bases between. The germline V gene encodes CDR1 SGHAT and CDR2 FQNNGV. The CDR3 DNA follows: TGTGCCAGCAGCAAGACAGAATACAGCTCCTACGAGCAGTACTTC. It is translated as CASSKTEYSSYEQYF.

As concerns this clone: One base away lies a much larger clone, so this may be a sequencing read error. The chain joins TRBV13 to TRBJ1-1, with a possible D match to TRBD1 (5 bases). Germline V CDR1 and CDR2: PRHDT, FYEKMQ (reference sequence). The CDR3 runs to 13 residues. Trimming stripped 5 bases from V and 4 bases from J, with 11 bases between. CDR3 protein: CASSPTGLTEAFF. As DNA, the CDR3 is TGTGCCAGCAGCCCTACAGGTCTCACTGAAGCTTTCTTT.

The J gene is TRBJ2-5, the V gene TRBV29-1; D is unresolved. Germline values: CDR1 SQVTM, CDR2 ANQGSEA. This CDR3 is 13 amino acids long. Trimming took off 3 bases at V and 5 bases at J, with 13 bases between the two ends. CDR3 sequence reads: CSVEEAGDETQYF. The CDR3 DNA reads TGCAGCGTTGAGGAAGCAGGCGACGAGACCCAGTACTTC.

This sequence joins TRBV11-2 and TRBJ2-5; 7 bases match TRBD1. V shed 5 bases, J shed 4 bases, and the junction held 4 bases outside the gene matches. Per the germline V gene, CDR1 is SGHAT and CDR2 is FQNNGV. The CDR3 sequence is 13 residues long. CDR3 in DNA: TGTGCCAGCAGCATCCGGGACAGAGAGACCCAGTACTTC. Amino acid sequence: CASSIRDRETQYF.

This clone showed up just a few times. Distinct nucleotide sequences in the sample also encode this CDR3. The chain uses TRBV6-5 and TRBJ1-5; D is unresolved. This CDR3 has 12 amino acids. V was trimmed by 0 bases and J by 7 bases, leaving 4 bases between them. Germline-derived CDR1 and CDR2 are MNHEY and SVGAGI. The CDR3 coding sequence is TGTGCCAGCAGTTACTCTGGACAGCCCCAGCATTTT. Its translation is CASSYSGQPQHF.

The chain carries TRBV7-8 and TRBJ2-5, with 12 bases aligning to TRBD2. V shed 5 bases and J 0 bases; nucleotides not matched to a gene: 7. This CDR3 has 17 residues. Germline loops: CDR1 SGHVS, CDR2 FQNEAQ. The CDR3 bases are TGTGCCAGCAGCGCCCAACTAGCGGGAGGATACCAAGAGACCCAGTACTTC. As protein: CASSAQLAGGYQETQYF.

V usage is TRBV7-2 and J usage is TRBJ1-2; D is unresolved. CDR1 SGHTA and CDR2 FQGNSA come from the germline V gene. This CDR3 comprises 14 residues. V was cut by 4 bases and J by 4 bases, with 13 bases left in between. The chain's CDR3 is CASSSRPYRYGYTF. In DNA, the CDR3 is TGTGCCAGCAGCTCCCGACCATACCGCTATGGCTACACCTTC.

The chain has TRBV5-4 and TRBJ2-3; D gene uncertain. CDR1 is SGHNT and CDR2 is YYREEE in the germline V gene (reference sequence). There are 13 residues in the CDR3. V was pared by 1 base and J by 2 bases, with 5 bases between. In DNA, the CDR3 is TGTGCCAGCAGCTTGTTCATCACAGATACGCAGTATTTT. Translating gives CASSLFITDTQYF.

The chain recombines TRBV25-1 with TRBJ2-7, with TRBD2 matching 12 bases. CDR1 and CDR2 (germline): MGHDK, SYGVNS. The CDR3 covers 16 residues. V shed 4 bases, J shed 2 bases, and the junction held 6 bases outside the gene matches. The CDR3 DNA follows: TGTGCCAGCAGTGCCACGACTAGCGGGAGCACCTACGAGCAGTACTTC. Translated: CASSATTSGSTYEQYF.

V usage is TRBV28 and J usage is TRBJ2-7, with no clear D. Germline V lookup: CDR1 MDHEN, CDR2 SYDVKM. The ends were cut back, 7 bases at V and 1 base at J, with 11 bases in the middle. CDR3 length: 13 amino acids. CDR3 DNA: TGTGCCAGCACCCTCCGGGCATCCTACGAGCAGTACTTC. Translation: CASTLRASYEQYF.

This chain links TRBV28 with TRBJ2-7, with 10 nucleotides matching TRBD1. V gave up 3 bases and J gave up 4 bases; unmatched junction bases: 9. Germline lookup yields CDR1 MDHEN and CDR2 SYDVKM. This CDR3 is 16 amino acids long. DNA for the CDR3: TGTGCCAGCAGTTTCCCCCCGGGACAGGGGTCGTACGAGCAGTACTTC. Translation: CASSFPPGQGSYEQYF.

This clone was detected a few times. The V and J genes are TRBV6-1 and TRBJ2-7, with no clear D. This CDR3 spans 15 amino acids. In germline, CDR1 is MNHNS, CDR2 SASEGT. V dropped 0 bases and J dropped 3 bases, with 12 bases sitting between them. DNA of the CDR3: TGTGCCAGCAGTGAAGCCCGGCTCTTAGGCTACGAGCAGTACTTC. Its protein product is CASSEARLLGYEQYF.

The chain carries TRBV7-1 and TRBJ2-7, with 8 bases identical to TRBD2. TRBV7-1 is an open reading frame, and its role is uncertain. V dropped 4 bases and J dropped 3; count of bases not matched to a gene: 5. The length of the CDR3 is 14 residues. CDR3 sequence reads: CASSLAGSGYEQYF. CDR3 sequence (DNA): TGTGCCAGCAGCTTAGCGGGGAGTGGCTACGAGCAGTACTTC.

In DNA form, the CDR3 reads TGCAGCGTTGATATAGATCAAGAGCCCTACGAGCAGTACTTC. Protein sequence: CSVDIDQEPYEQYF. This chain uses TRBV29-1 with TRBJ2-7; no clear D gene. Trimming cost V 3 bases and J 2 bases, with 14 bases left between them. The CDR3 is made up of 14 amino acids. Germline V gene data show CDR1 as SQVTM and CDR2 as ANQGSEA.